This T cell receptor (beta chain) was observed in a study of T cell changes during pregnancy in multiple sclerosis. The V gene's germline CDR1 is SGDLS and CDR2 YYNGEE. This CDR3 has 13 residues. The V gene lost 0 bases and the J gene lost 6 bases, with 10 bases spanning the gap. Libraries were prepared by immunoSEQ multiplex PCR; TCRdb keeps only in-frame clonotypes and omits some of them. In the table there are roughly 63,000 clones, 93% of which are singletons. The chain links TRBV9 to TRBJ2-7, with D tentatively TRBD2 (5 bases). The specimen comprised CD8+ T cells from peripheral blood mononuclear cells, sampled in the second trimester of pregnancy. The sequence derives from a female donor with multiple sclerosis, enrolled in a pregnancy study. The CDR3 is CASSVEYGGEQYF. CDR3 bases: TGTGCCAGCAGCGTAGAGTATGGAGGCGAGCAGTACTTC.